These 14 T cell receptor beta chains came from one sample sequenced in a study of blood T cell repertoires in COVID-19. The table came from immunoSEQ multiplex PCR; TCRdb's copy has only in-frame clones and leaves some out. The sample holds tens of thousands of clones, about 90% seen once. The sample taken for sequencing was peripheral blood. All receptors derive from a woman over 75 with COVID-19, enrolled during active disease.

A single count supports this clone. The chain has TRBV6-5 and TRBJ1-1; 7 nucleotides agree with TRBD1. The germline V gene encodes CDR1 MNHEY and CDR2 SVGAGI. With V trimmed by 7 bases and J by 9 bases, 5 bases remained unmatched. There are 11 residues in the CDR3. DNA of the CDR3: TGTGCCAGCACTCTGACAGGGCAAGCTTTCTTT. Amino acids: CASTLTGQAFF.

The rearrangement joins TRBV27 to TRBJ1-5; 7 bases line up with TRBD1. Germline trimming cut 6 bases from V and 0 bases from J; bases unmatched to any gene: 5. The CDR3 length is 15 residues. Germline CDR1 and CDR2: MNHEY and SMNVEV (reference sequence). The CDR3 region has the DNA TGTGCCAGCAGCCCGGGACAGATTAGCAATCAGCCCCAGCATTTT. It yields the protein CASSPGQISNQPQHF.

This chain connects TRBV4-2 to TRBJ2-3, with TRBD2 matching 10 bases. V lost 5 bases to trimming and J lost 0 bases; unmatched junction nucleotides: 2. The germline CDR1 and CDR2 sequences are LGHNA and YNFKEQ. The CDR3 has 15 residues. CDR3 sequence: CASSNSGGSTDTQYF. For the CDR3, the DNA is TGTGCCAGCAGCAATAGCGGGGGGAGCACAGATACGCAGTATTTT.

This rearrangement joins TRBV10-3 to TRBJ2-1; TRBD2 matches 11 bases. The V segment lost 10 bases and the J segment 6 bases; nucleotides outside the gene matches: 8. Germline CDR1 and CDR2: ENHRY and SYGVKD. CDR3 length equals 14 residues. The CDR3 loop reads CATGRLAGSNEQFF. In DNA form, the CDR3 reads TGTGCCACCGGAAGACTAGCGGGGTCCAATGAGCAGTTCTTC.

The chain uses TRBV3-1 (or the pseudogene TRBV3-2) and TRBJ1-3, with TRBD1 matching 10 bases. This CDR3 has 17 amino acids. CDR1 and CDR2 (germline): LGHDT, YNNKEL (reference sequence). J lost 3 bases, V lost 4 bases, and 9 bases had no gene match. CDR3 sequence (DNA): TGTGCCAGCAGCCTCCGGGACAGGGGTTTTGGTGGAAACACCATATATTTT. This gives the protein CASSLRDRGFGGNTIYF.

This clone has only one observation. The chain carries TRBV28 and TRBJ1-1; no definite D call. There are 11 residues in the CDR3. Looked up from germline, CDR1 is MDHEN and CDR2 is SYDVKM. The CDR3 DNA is TGTGAATCGCTGCGGAACACTGAAGCTTTCTTT. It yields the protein CESLRNTEAFF. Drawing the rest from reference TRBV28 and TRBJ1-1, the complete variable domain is DVKVTQSSRYLVKRTGEKVFLECVQDMDHENMFWYRQDPGLGLRLIYFSYDVKMKEKGDIPEGYSVSREKKERFSLILESASTNQTSMYLCESLRNTEAFFGQGTRLTVV.

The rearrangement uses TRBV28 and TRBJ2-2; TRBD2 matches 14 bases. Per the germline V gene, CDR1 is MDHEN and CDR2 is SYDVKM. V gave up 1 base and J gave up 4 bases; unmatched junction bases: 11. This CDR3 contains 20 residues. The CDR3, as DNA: TGTGCCAGCAGTTTATCGGGACTAGCGGGAGCAAGGGGTACCACCGGGGAGCTGTTTTTT. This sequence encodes CASSLSGLAGARGTTGELFF.

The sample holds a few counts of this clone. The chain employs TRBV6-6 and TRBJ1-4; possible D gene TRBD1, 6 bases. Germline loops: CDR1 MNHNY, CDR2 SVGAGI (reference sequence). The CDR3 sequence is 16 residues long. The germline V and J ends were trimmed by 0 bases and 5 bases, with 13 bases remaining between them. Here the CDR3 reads CASSYSTVGANEKLFF. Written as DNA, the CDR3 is TGTGCCAGCAGTTACTCGACAGTGGGGGCGAATGAAAAACTGTTTTTT.

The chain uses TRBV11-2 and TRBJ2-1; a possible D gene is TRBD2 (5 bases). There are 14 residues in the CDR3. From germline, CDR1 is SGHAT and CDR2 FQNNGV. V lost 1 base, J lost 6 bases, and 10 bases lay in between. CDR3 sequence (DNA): TGTGCCAGCAGCTTAGTTCTAGCAGGCAATGAGCAGTTCTTC. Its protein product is CASSLVLAGNEQFF.

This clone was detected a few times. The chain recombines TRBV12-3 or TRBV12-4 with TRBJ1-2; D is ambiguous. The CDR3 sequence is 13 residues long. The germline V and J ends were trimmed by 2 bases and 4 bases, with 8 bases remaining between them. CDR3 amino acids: CASSLREFYGYTF. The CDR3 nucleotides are TGTGCCAGCAGTTTACGGGAGTTCTATGGCTACACCTTC.

CDR3 DNA: TGTGCCAGCAGCACATACAGGGGACAAGAGACCCAGTACTTC. This sequence encodes CASSTYRGQETQYF. J is TRBJ2-5 and V is TRBV7-9, with 7 bases fitting TRBD1. This CDR3 has 14 residues. Germline V CDR1 and CDR2: SEHNR, FQNEAQ (reference sequence). The J segment lost 2 bases and the V segment lost 5 bases, leaving 5 bases of the junction unmatched.

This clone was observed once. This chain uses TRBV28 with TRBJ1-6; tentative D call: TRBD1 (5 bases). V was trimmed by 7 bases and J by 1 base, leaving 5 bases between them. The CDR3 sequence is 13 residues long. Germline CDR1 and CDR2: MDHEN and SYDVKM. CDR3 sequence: CASNRSYNSPLHF. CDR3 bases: TGTGCCAGCAACAGGTCCTATAATTCACCCCTCCACTTT.

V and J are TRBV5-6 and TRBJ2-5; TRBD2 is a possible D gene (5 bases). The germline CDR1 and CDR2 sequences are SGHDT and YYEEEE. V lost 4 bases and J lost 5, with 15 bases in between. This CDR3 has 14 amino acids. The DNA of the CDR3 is TGTGCCAGCAGCCCGGTTTCTCGAGGGGAGACCCAGTACTTC. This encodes CASSPVSRGETQYF. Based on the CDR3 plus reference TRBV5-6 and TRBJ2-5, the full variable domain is DAGVTQSPTHLIKTRGQQVTLRCSPKSGHDTVSWYQQALGQGPQFIFQYYEEEERQRGNFPDRFSGHQFPNYSSELNVNALLLGDSALYLCASSPVSRGETQYFGPGTRLLVL.

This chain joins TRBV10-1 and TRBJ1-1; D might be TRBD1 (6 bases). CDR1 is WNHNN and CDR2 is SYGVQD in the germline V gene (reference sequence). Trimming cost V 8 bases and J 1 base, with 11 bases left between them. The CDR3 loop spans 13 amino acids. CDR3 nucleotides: TGCGCCAGCGGCAGGGGTCGGAACACTGAAGCTTTCTTT. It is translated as CASGRGRNTEAFF.